This TCR beta chain stems from a study of control samples from healthy donors and cancer patients. Sequencing was performed with immunoSEQ multiplex PCR; in TCRdb, only in-frame clones are kept and a portion is missing. The sample carries over 150,000 clones, approximately 94% recorded once. The V and J ends lost 10 bases and 14 bases respectively, with 18 bases between them. Per the germline V gene, CDR1 is SNHLY and CDR2 is FYNNEI. The CDR3 contains 12 residues. The origin of this receptor is a woman between 18 and 29 years old in good health. This chain connects TRBV2 to TRBJ1-6; D is possibly TRBD1 (5 bases). Sequencing was performed on blood. As DNA, the CDR3 is TGTGCCAATAGGGCCGGGGAAGGGGCCCTCCACTTT. As protein: CANRAGEGALHF.